This TCR beta chain was sequenced for a study of CD8+CD57+ T cells in acquired aplastic anemia. Study-level findings and limits: Between patients and controls, approximately 29 CD8+ CDR3 sequences were found in common.

This clonotype has just a few counts. The antigen remains unidentified. Genomic DNA, the template, was used for profiling of the TCR beta VDJ and CDR3. TCRdb ran MiXCR on the reads and lists one entry per CDR3 protein. The data show about 180,000 distinct CDR3 sequences, with around 50% seen just once and under 1.2% held by the top ten. The germline gives CDR1 SNHLY, CDR2 FYNNEI. J gave up 4 bases and V 5 bases, and 6 bases lay outside the gene matches. The CDR3 consists of 14 residues. Patients chosen for sequencing had CD8+CD57+ cells that had expanded, as shown by flow cytometry. Every patient was diagnosed with severe acquired aplastic anemia.

Sequenced input: sorted CD4+, CD8+, or CD8+CD57+ T cells (not recorded which) from PBMCs. The rearrangement joins TRBV2 to TRBJ1-1; TRBD1 agrees at 8 bases. The TCR sequence derives from a human donor with aplastic anemia. CDR3 sequence: CASSYTGGGTEAFF. CDR3 nucleotide sequence: TGTGCCAGCAGTTATACAGGGGGTGGCACTGAAGCTTTCTTT.